The 18 T cell receptor beta chains reported below all come from one sample, sequenced in a study of shared clonotypes between healthy human individuals. Clones were read by immunoSEQ multiplex PCR, and TCRdb kept only the in-frame ones, dropping some. The sample shows about 490,000 clones, roughly 85% of them seen only once. The material sequenced was PBMCs. All receptors derive from a woman aged 35 to 49 in good health. Some clones in this sample may be carry-over from other donors' samples.

This chain connects TRBV4-3 to TRBJ2-3, with TRBD2 matching over 9 bases. With V trimmed by 0 bases and J by 6 bases, 13 bases remained unmatched. The germline gives CDR1 LGHNA, CDR2 YSLEER. The CDR3 is made up of 18 amino acids. The CDR3 is CASSQEGVIAGAGDTQYF. CDR3 DNA: TGCGCCAGCAGCCAAGAAGGGGTAATAGCGGGAGCCGGTGATACGCAGTATTTT.

In its sample, this clone was seen once. It may be a read error: a sequence one base away is much more abundant. The sample has other DNA sequences that encode this CDR3 too. The V gene is TRBV15, the J gene TRBJ1-1; TRBD1 matches at 8 bases. The V segment lost 0 bases and the J segment 5 bases; nucleotides outside the gene matches: 8. The CDR3 is 16 residues long. Per germline, CDR1 LNHNV and CDR2 YYDKDF (reference sequence). The CDR3 DNA reads as TGTGCCACCAGCAGAGATCGGGGGCAGGGGGCAACTGAAGCTTTCTTT. Protein: CATSRDRGQGATEAFF.

The chain carries TRBV7-3 and TRBJ2-3; no definite D call. Germline V lookup: CDR1 SGHTA, CDR2 FQGTGA. This CDR3 region has 13 residues. V lost 1 base and J 4 bases, leaving 6 bases between the germline ends. The CDR3 region has the DNA TGTGCCAGCAGCTTAAGTGGGGCAGATACGCAGTATTTT. Its translation: CASSLSGADTQYF.

The table lists this clone with a count of one. The chain has TRBV7-8 and TRBJ2-7; 8 bases match TRBD1. The CDR3 loop spans 16 amino acids. CDR1 and CDR2 from the germline V gene are SGHVS and FQNEAQ. Germline trimming cut 5 bases from V and 4 bases from J; bases unmatched to any gene: 13. CDR3 in amino acids: CASSPLVGTGPYEQYF. CDR3 DNA: TGTGCCAGCAGCCCACTGGTGGGGACAGGACCGTACGAGCAGTACTTC.

The V gene is TRBV7-9, the J gene TRBJ2-1; the match to TRBD2 covers 7 bases. This CDR3 region has 14 residues. Germline V gives CDR1 SEHNR, CDR2 FQNEAQ (reference sequence). J lost 0 bases, V lost 8 bases, and 4 bases had no gene match. The CDR3 DNA sequence: TGTGCCAGCCCCCGCGGGAGCTCCTACAATGAGCAGTTCTTC. Its protein is CASPRGSSYNEQFF. The complete variable domain, with remaining parts taken from reference TRBV7-9 and TRBJ2-1, reads DTGVSQNPRHKITKRGQNVTFRCDPISEHNRLYWYRQTLGQGPEFLTYFQNEAQLEKSRLLSDRFSAERPKGSFSTLEIQRTEQGDSAMYLCASPRGSSYNEQFFGPGTRLTVL.

This chain connects TRBV6-5 to TRBJ2-2; possible D gene TRBD1, 6 bases. Germline CDR1 MNHEY, CDR2 SVGAGI. The CDR3 covers 15 residues. Trimming shortened V by 1 base and J by 4 bases, and 10 bases separated the two germline ends. The CDR3 DNA follows: TGTGCCAGCAGTTACTTCCCGGACAGCACCGGGGAGCTGTTTTTT. Translating it yields CASSYFPDSTGELFF.

The chain recombines TRBV7-9 with TRBJ2-1; 7 bases align to TRBD2. Unmatched junction bases numbered 15, after V lost 5 bases and J lost 5 bases. There are 17 residues in the CDR3. CDR1 SEHNR and CDR2 FQNEAQ come from the germline V gene (reference sequence). The CDR3 protein is CASSPREVGTIDNEQFF. The CDR3 region has the DNA TGTGCCAGCAGCCCCCGGGAGGTCGGGACTATTGACAATGAGCAGTTCTTC.

This clone appeared once. This sequence is one base from a far larger clone and is likely a read error. The sample carries other DNA sequences with the same CDR3. The gene calls are TRBV30 and TRBJ2-6; D might be TRBD1 (5 bases). Trimming took off 0 bases at V and 4 bases at J, with 19 bases between the two ends. The CDR3 runs 18 residues. Germline V gene data show CDR1 as GTSNPN and CDR2 as SVGIG (reference sequence). For the CDR3, the DNA is TGTGCCTGGAGTGTAGACCAGGGTTCATACTCCGGGGCCAACGTCCTGACTTTC. It translates to CAWSVDQGSYSGANVLTF.

This clone has just one count. The chain is built from TRBV28 and TRBJ2-1, with 12 bases that match TRBD2. The germline V gene encodes CDR1 MDHEN and CDR2 SYDVKM. The CDR3 consists of 16 residues. The J segment lost 3 bases and the V segment lost 6 bases, leaving 6 bases of the junction unmatched. The CDR3 loop is CASRPTSGRDYNEQFF. The CDR3 coding sequence is TGTGCCAGCAGGCCGACTAGCGGGAGAGACTACAATGAGCAGTTCTTC. The full variable domain, its missing parts supplied by reference TRBV28 and TRBJ2-1, is DVKVTQSSRYLVKRTGEKVFLECVQDMDHENMFWYRQDPGLGLRLIYFSYDVKMKEKGDIPEGYSVSREKKERFSLILESASTNQTSMYLCASRPTSGRDYNEQFFGPGTRLTVL.

This clone was detected many times. The chain joins TRBV2 to TRBJ1-3; tentatively, D is TRBD1 (6 bases). CDR3 length equals 13 residues. Trimming removed 10 bases from V and 4 bases from J, with 14 bases in between. CDR1 is SNHLY and CDR2 is FYNNEI in the germline V gene. In nucleotides, the CDR3 is TGTGCCACCCGAATTGGACAGGGAAACACCATATATTTT. Protein sequence: CATRIGQGNTIYF.

V gene TRBV6-6 combines with J gene TRBJ1-2; D is unresolved. The germline V and J ends were trimmed by 5 bases and 2 bases, with 6 bases remaining between them. Germline V lookup: CDR1 MNHNY, CDR2 SVGAGI (reference sequence). CDR3 size: 12 residues. The CDR3 region is CASSRSNYGYTF. The CDR3 DNA sequence: TGTGCCAGCAGTCGATCGAACTATGGCTACACCTTC.

This clone was observed a few times. The sample holds other DNA sequences that translate to the same CDR3. V gene TRBV7-3 combines with J gene TRBJ2-2; D possibly corresponds to TRBD2 (6 bases). V was trimmed by 5 bases and J by 5 bases, leaving 12 bases between them. The CDR3 covers 14 residues. Germline lookup yields CDR1 SGHTA and CDR2 FQGTGA. CDR3 amino acids: CASSPDYRTGELFF. CDR3 DNA: TGTGCCAGCAGCCCGGACTACCGTACCGGGGAGCTGTTTTTT.

DNA for the CDR3: TGTGCCAGCCGAACACGACAGCCGAGCTCCTACAATGAGCAGTTCTTC. Translated: CASRTRQPSSYNEQFF. The V and J genes are TRBV5-8 and TRBJ2-1; tentatively, D is TRBD1 (5 bases). The CDR3 contains 16 residues. Germline loops: CDR1 SGHTS, CDR2 YDEGEE. Trimming took off 7 bases at V and 0 bases at J, with 17 bases between the two ends.

In this sample, this clone turned up a few times. V is TRBV5-1 and J is TRBJ2-7; 10 positions agree with TRBD1. V trimming: 0 bases; J trimming: 5 bases; junction bases outside the gene matches: 2. The germline V gene has CDR1 SGHRS and CDR2 YFSETQ. CDR3 size: 14 residues. The CDR3 bases are TGCGCCAGCAGCTTGGCGGGACAGGGGAACGAGCAGTACTTC. Protein: CASSLAGQGNEQYF.

This clone was observed a single time. V gene TRBV28 combines with J gene TRBJ2-7; possibly TRBD2 for D (7 bases). The CDR3 sequence is 16 residues long. V lost 10 bases and J lost 1, with 23 bases in between. CDR1 is MDHEN, CDR2 SYDVKM, per germline. This chain's CDR3 is CATNDPGGEVSYEQYF. CDR3 DNA sequence: TGTGCCACCAACGACCCGGGGGGCGAAGTGTCCTACGAGCAGTACTTC.

The J gene is TRBJ1-1, the V gene TRBV2; unclear D gene. Trimming shortened V by 6 bases and J by 2 bases, and 13 bases separated the two germline ends. The CDR3 is 14 residues long. CDR1 is SNHLY, CDR2 FYNNEI, per germline. In DNA, the CDR3 is TGTGCCAGCAGGGCGGAAGTTATCAACACTGAAGCTTTCTTT. This translates into CASRAEVINTEAFF.

The chain has TRBV2 and TRBJ2-3; 12 bases fit TRBD2. Germline CDR1 is SNHLY and CDR2 is FYNNEI. CDR3 length: 16 residues. V was pared by 6 bases and J by 3 bases, with 7 bases of the junction left unmatched. CDR3 DNA: TGTGCCAGCAGCCCCCCGACTAGCGGGAGAACAGATACGCAGTATTTT. As protein: CASSPPTSGRTDTQYF. The full variable domain, its missing parts supplied by reference TRBV2 and TRBJ2-3, is EPEVTQTPSHQVTQMGQEVILRCVPISNHLYFYWYRQILGQKVEFLVSFYNNEISEKSEIFDDQFSVERPDGSNFTLKIRSTKLEDSAMYFCASSPPTSGRTDTQYFGPGTRLTVL.

The chain recombines TRBV28 with TRBJ1-1, with D uncertain. The CDR3 contains 15 residues. Trimming cost V 3 bases and J 5 bases, with 16 bases left between them. Germline values: CDR1 MDHEN, CDR2 SYDVKM. The CDR3 region is CASSFSFGVGTEAFF. The CDR3 region has the DNA TGTGCCAGCAGTTTTTCCTTCGGGGTGGGAACTGAAGCTTTCTTT.